This T cell receptor beta chain was documented in a study of blood T cell repertoires in COVID-19. The wider study: The study drew acute and convalescent COVID-19 samples from the United States, Italy and Spain. PBMCs, B-cell-depleted T cells, or T cells were the source of the cDNA or gDNA that made up the material.

Original handling: It was from reference gene primer amplification that nucleated cell counts were estimated. Method: immunoSEQ multiplex PCR; TCRdb's copy keeps in-frame clones and lacks some. V and J calls plus clone size are reproduced from that table; the DNA served to infer D and trimming. The sample carries 200,000 to 300,000 clones, roughly 86% recorded once. Germline trimming cut 6 bases from V and 3 bases from J; bases unmatched to any gene: 4. This CDR3 is 13 amino acids long. Germline CDR1 is SGHTA and CDR2 is FQGNSA. The sequencing input was peripheral blood. This TCR derives from a young woman who had recovered from COVID-19. The chain recombines TRBV7-2 with TRBJ1-1; 7 bases align to TRBD1. The DNA of the CDR3 is TGTGCCAGCAGTCAACAGGGGTACACTGAAGCTTTCTTT. Translation: CASSQQGYTEAFF.